This T cell receptor (beta chain) stems from a study of T cells in Graves' hyperthyroidism and ophthalmopathy. Points from the study as a whole: The model forecast ophthalmopathy, anticipating it by a median about six months before onset.

The germline V gene encodes CDR1 SGHTA and CDR2 FQGNSA. Trimming cost V 5 bases and J 8 bases, with 13 bases left between them. The CDR3 contains 13 residues. Remarks on this clonotype: Its antigen is unidentified.

Amplification of TCR beta CDR3 regions used RNA as the template. The TCR CDR3 was amplified in a first-round RT-PCR using the HTBI primer set. Via MiXCR, TCRdb re-called the multiplex PCR reads, giving one row per CDR3 protein. Among about 720,000 distinct CDR3 sequences listed, roughly a sixth were seen once. It was uncontrolled infection, other autoimmune disease, pregnancy or lactation that excluded patients. Fresh peripheral blood, 10 ml, yielded the PBMCs. The sample comprised blood. The receptor was derived from a woman aged 50 to 60 with Graves' hyperthyroidism that later progressed to Graves' ophthalmopathy. The chain employs TRBV7-2 and TRBJ2-1; D may be TRBD1 or TRBD2 (6 bases each). In nucleotides, the CDR3 is TGTGCCAGCAGCGCATACAGGGACTATGAGCAGTTCTTC. Translation gives CASSAYRDYEQFF.